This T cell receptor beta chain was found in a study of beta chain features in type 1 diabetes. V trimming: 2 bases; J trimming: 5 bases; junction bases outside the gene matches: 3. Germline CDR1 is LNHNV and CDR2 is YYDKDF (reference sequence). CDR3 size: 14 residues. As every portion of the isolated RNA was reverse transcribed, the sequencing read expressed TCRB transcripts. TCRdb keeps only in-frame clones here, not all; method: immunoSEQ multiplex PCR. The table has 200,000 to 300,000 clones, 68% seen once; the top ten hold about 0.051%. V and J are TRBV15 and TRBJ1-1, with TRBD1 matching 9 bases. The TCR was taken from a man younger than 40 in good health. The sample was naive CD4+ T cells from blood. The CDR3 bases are TGTGCCACCAGCAGACGGGACAGGGAAACTGAAGCTTTCTTT. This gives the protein CATSRRDRETEAFF.